This T cell receptor beta chain originates from a study of blood T cell repertoires in COVID-19. Trimming took 7 bases from V and 1 from J, leaving 7 bases between them. From germline, CDR1 is DFQATT and CDR2 SNEGSKA (reference sequence). The CDR3 consists of 11 residues. Original processing notes: How many nucleated cells were present was estimated from reference gene primer amplification. Some clones are missing from TCRdb's copy, which holds only in-frame ones; the method was immunoSEQ multiplex PCR. V and J calls and clone size are those listed in that table; D and trimming were worked out from the DNA. This table has 230,000 or so clones, around 90% appearing once.

The origin of this receptor is a woman aged 45 to 65 with acute COVID-19. The sequenced material came from PBMCs or T cells enriched from blood (not recorded which). V usage is TRBV20-1 and J usage is TRBJ1-1; D possibly corresponds to TRBD1 (5 bases). The CDR3 DNA is TGCAGTGGTCAGGGGAACACTGAAGCTTTCTTT. Protein product: CSGQGNTEAFF.